The 11 T cell receptor beta chains given below trace back to one sample, sequenced in a study of T-cell memory formation after mild COVID-19. TCRdb processed the 5' RACE reads anew with MiXCR; each CDR3 protein has one entry. In the table there are 400,000 to 500,000 distinct CDR3 sequences, roughly a quarter of which are singletons. The sample comprised PBMCs or a T cell subset sorted from them (not recorded which). Receptors were obtained from an adult woman who had mild COVID-19 (a few samples of this study predate the infection). Cell type and time point are not known.

The chain employs TRBV5-1 and TRBJ2-5, with D maybe TRBD1 (5 bases). Germline loops: CDR1 SGHRS, CDR2 YFSETQ. Trimming left V 2 bases short and J 5 bases short, with 19 bases between. This CDR3 comprises 16 residues. CDR3 in amino acids: CASSFGQTRNLETQYF. For the CDR3, the DNA is TGCGCCAGCAGCTTCGGACAAACTCGGAATCTGGAGACCCAGTACTTC. Drawing the rest from reference TRBV5-1 and TRBJ2-5, the complete variable domain is KAGVTQTPRYLIKTRGQQVTLSCSPISGHRSVSWYQQTPGQGLQFLFEYFSETQRNKGNFPGRFSGRQFSNSRSEMNVSTLELGDSALYLCASSFGQTRNLETQYFGPGTRLLVL.

In its sample, this clonotype was seen many times. The chain is built from TRBV5-6 and TRBJ1-3; 7 bases match TRBD1. Germline V gene sequence: CDR1 SGHDT, CDR2 YYEEEE. The CDR3 contains 15 residues. V was pared by 2 bases and J by 2 bases, with 4 bases of the junction left unmatched. DNA for the CDR3: TGTGCCAGCAGCTTCCAGGGGGATACTGGAAACACCATATATTTT. Protein product: CASSFQGDTGNTIYF.

Only a few counts were recorded for this clonotype. The CDR3, as DNA: TGCGCCAGCAGTCAATCGCCAGTCGCCGAGCAGTACTTC. Its protein product is CASSQSPVAEQYF. J is TRBJ2-7 and V is TRBV23-1; D call uncertain. TRBV23-1 is assigned to the ORF class and has an uncertain function. The ends were cut back, 0 bases at V and 6 bases at J, with 9 bases in the middle. CDR3 length: 13 amino acids.

This clonotype was seen once. CDR3 sequence: CASSPLQGAEAFF. The CDR3 DNA reads TGTGCCAGCTCACCCTTACAGGGGGCTGAAGCTTTCTTT. This chain connects TRBV18 to TRBJ1-1; TRBD1 agrees at 8 bases. The CDR3 runs 13 residues. Looked up from germline, CDR1 is KGHSH and CDR2 is LQKENI. With 3 bases clipped from V and 6 bases from J, the junction kept 3 bases outside the gene matches.

This clonotype has more than one count but fewer than ten. The J gene is TRBJ2-6, the V gene TRBV7-2; no reliable D call. CDR3 length: 15 residues. V lost 5 bases to trimming and J lost 4 bases, with 12 bases between them. Germline CDR1 reads SGHTA; CDR2 reads FQGNSA. The CDR3 sequence is CASSRTLSGANVLTF. The CDR3 DNA sequence: TGTGCCAGCAGCCGCACTCTTTCCGGGGCCAACGTCCTGACTTTC.

In the case of this clonotype: A read error may produce the germline difference seen at one junction end. The chain links TRBV4-2 to TRBJ1-2, with a weak D call TRBD1 (6 bases). This CDR3 is 12 amino acids long. In germline, CDR1 is LGHNA, CDR2 YNFKEQ. The DNA for the CDR3 is TGTGCCAGCAGCCAAGACGGACAGACGCTATACTTC. Protein: CASSQDGQTLYF.

Concerning this clonotype itself: Because the CDR3's place on the DNA is in doubt, the DNA is left out and the CDR3 is given as listed by TCRdb. The chain recombines TRBV15 with TRBJ1-6; the table gives TRBD1 as D, unverified against the DNA. CDR1 is LNHNV and CDR2 is YYDKDF in the germline V gene (reference sequence). The CDR3 totals 14 residues, both ends included. The CDR3 loop is CATSIRARGSPLHF.

This clonotype occurred a few times. The chain is built from TRBV5-1 and TRBJ2-6; weak D call: TRBD1 (5 bases). Trimming shortened V by 0 bases and J by 2 bases, and 9 bases separated the two germline ends. This CDR3 spans 16 amino acids. Germline V gives CDR1 SGHRS, CDR2 YFSETQ. CDR3 bases: TGCGCCAGCAGCTTGGGGGGCGGAACTGGGGCCAACGTCCTGACTTTC. Protein sequence: CASSLGGGTGANVLTF.

V gene TRBV2 combines with J gene TRBJ1-4; D possibly corresponds to TRBD1 (5 bases). This CDR3 comprises 15 residues. V lost 4 bases and J 4 bases, leaving 13 bases between the germline ends. Germline assignment: CDR1 SNHLY and CDR2 FYNNEI. The CDR3 spells CASSAPRDDNEKLFF. The CDR3 DNA reads as TGTGCCAGCAGTGCCCCCCGGGACGATAATGAAAAACTGTTTTTT.

The V and J genes are TRBV24-1 and TRBJ2-1; 7 nucleotides agree with TRBD1. Germline CDR1 reads KGHDR; CDR2 reads SFDVKD. The CDR3 loop spans 14 amino acids. V dropped 11 bases and J dropped 1; count of bases not matched to a gene: 7. CDR3 bases: TGTGCCAACCAACCGGGACAGTCCTACAATGAGCAGTTCTTC. It yields the protein CANQPGQSYNEQFF.

This clonotype was picked up a small number of times. The chain uses TRBV2 and TRBJ1-2; D ambiguous. From germline, CDR1 is SNHLY and CDR2 FYNNEI. This CDR3 region has 14 residues. With 1 base removed from V and 3 bases from J, the gap between germline ends came to 9 bases. The CDR3 DNA sequence: TGTGCCAGCAGTGAAGTTGTAGGGTACTATGGCTACACCTTC. It encodes CASSEVVGYYGYTF.